The subject of this entry is one T cell receptor beta chain. Its target is not known. The CDR3 contains 15 residues. Germline assignment: CDR1 SGHKS and CDR2 YYEKEE (reference sequence). Trimming removed 4 bases from V and 0 bases from J, with 11 bases in between. The sample originates from a study of cytomegalovirus exposure and HLA in healthy donors. Turning to the study itself: Researchers found that approximately 85% of 398 genotyped donors fell within the Caucasian-associated ancestry cluster.

Findings and limits, study-wide: According to a later analysis, donors in an Asian-associated ancestry cluster reportedly had fewer N-insertions than the approximately 670-donor mean. The classifier reportedly diagnosed cytomegalovirus status with high sensitivity and specificity.

In the PCR, 60 Vbeta and 13 Jbeta primers were used. Libraries were prepared by immunoSEQ multiplex PCR; TCRdb keeps only in-frame clonotypes and omits some of them. The sample lists about 140,000 clones; 60% to 80% were seen once. This TCR derives from a woman aged 50 to 60 in good health and CMV-seronegative. This chain connects TRBV5-5 to TRBJ1-5, with TRBD1 as a possible D gene (5 bases). The material sequenced was PBMCs. The CDR3 DNA reads as TGTGCCAGCAGCACCACAGGTTATAGCAATCAGCCCCAGCATTTT. The encoded protein is CASSTTGYSNQPQHF.